This TCR beta chain was profiled in a study of blood T cell repertoires in COVID-19. Overall study context: Material from acute and convalescent COVID-19 was sourced from the United States, Italy and Spain.

The method was immunoSEQ multiplex PCR; TCRdb's version includes in-frame clones alone and lacks a portion of them. This table holds under 150,000 clones, over 80% found once. This clone was recorded only once. The V end was cut by 2 bases, the J end by 8 bases, with 6 bases between. This CDR3 has 11 amino acids. The V gene's germline CDR1 is MNHNS and CDR2 SASEGT. Sequencing used peripheral blood. The TCR sequence derives from a man in his forties with active or convalescent COVID-19. The genes are TRBV6-1 and TRBJ1-2; D is unresolved. The CDR3 is CASSETRGYTF. Written as DNA, the CDR3 is TGTGCCAGCAGTGAAACTAGAGGCTACACCTTC.